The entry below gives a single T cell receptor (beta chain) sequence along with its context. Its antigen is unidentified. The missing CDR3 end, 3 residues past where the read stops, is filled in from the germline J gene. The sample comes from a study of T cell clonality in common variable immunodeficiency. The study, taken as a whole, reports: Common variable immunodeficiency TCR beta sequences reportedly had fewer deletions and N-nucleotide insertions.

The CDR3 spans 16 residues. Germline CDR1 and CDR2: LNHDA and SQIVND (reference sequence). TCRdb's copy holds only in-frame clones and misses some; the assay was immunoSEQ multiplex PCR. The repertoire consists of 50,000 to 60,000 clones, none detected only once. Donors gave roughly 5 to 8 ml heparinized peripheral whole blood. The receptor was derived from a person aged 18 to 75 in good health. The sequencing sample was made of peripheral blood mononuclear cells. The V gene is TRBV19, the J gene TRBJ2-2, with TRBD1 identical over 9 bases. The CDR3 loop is CASRVRTGARYSPLFF. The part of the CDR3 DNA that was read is TGTGCCAGTAGAGTAAGGACAGGGGCCCGATATTCACCG.